A selection of T cell receptor beta chains follows, all from one sample in a study of CD8+CD57+ T cells in acquired aplastic anemia. TCRdb processed the reads anew with MiXCR; each CDR3 protein has one entry. The sample yields some 140,000 distinct CDR3 sequences, approximately 52% seen once. The material sequenced was sorted CD4+, CD8+, or CD8+CD57+ T cells (not recorded which) from PBMCs. These receptors were taken from a human donor with aplastic anemia. The CDR3 runs from the conserved cysteine through the conserved F or W. Fields, in order: D gene, J gene, V gene, clone size, CDR3 protein, CDR3 DNA. D genes are given only for firm matches. Some rows mark clone size as missing; the rest say once, few, many or name a class of expanded clone.

TRBD1,TRBJ2-1,TRBV2,NA,CASRDGQGWNEQFF,TGTGCCAGCAGAGACGGACAGGGGTGGAATGAGCAGTTCTTC
NA,TRBJ2-2,TRBV2,NA,CASRPIGLRELFF,TGTGCCAGCCGACCTATTGGCTTGAGGGAGCTGTTTTTT
NA,TRBJ2-5,TRBV20-1,NA,CSAREGGTETQYF,TGCAGTGCTAGAGAGGGGGGCACGGAGACCCAGTACTTC
NA,TRBJ1-3,TRBV19,NA,CASSFTVGNTIYF,TGTGCCAGTAGTTTCACCGTAGGAAACACCATATATTTT
NA,TRBJ1-1,TRBV25-1,NA,CASSQWGDTEAFF,TGTGCCAGCAGCCAGTGGGGGGACACTGAAGCTTTCTTT
TRBD1,TRBJ2-7,TRBV10-3,NA,CAISDLGQGVHYEQYF,TGTGCCATCAGTGACCTGGGGCAGGGGGTGCACTACGAGCAGTACTTC
TRBD2,TRBJ2-3,TRBV15,NA,CATSRGTSGGATDTQYF,TGTGCCACCAGCAGAGGGACTAGCGGGGGGGCGACAGATACGCAGTATTTT
NA,TRBJ1-4,TRBV4-1,few,CASSQEGSPNEKLFF,TGCGCCAGCAGCCAAGAGGGTAGCCCTAATGAAAAACTGTTTTTT
TRBD2,TRBJ2-5,TRBV29-1,NA,CSQWNSGAGETQYF,TGCAGCCAATGGAATAGCGGGGCGGGGGAGACCCAGTACTTC
TRBD2,TRBJ2-7,TRBV20-1,NA,CSAPRGSGVYEQYF,TGCAGTGCCCCTCGGGGTAGCGGGGTCTACGAGCAGTACTTC
NA,TRBJ2-5,TRBV12-3/TRBV12-4,many,CASSLEGATETQYF,TGTGCCAGCAGTTTAGAGGGAGCGACGGAGACCCAGTACTTC
TRBD2,TRBJ2-2,TRBV7-9,NA,CASTSLGTIQNTGELFF,TGTGCCAGCACCTCGCTGGGGACTATCCAGAACACCGGGGAGCTGTTTTTT
NA,TRBJ2-5,TRBV6-5,NA,CASSYGVSGELETQYF,TGTGCCAGCAGTTACGGCGTCTCCGGGGAGTTGGAGACCCAGTACTTC
NA,TRBJ1-2,TRBV9,many,CASTGRRGYGYTF,TGTGCCAGCACGGGGCGGCGTGGCTATGGCTACACCTTC
NA,TRBJ2-7,TRBV4-1,many,CASSQLQATDTRSYEQYF,TGCGCCAGCAGCCAACTCCAGGCCACTGACACAAGATCCTACGAGCAGTACTTC
NA,TRBJ1-2,TRBV10-3,once,CAIFQGFYGYTF,TGTGCCATCTTCCAGGGGTTCTATGGCTACACCTTC
NA,TRBJ2-5,TRBV7-9,few,CASSQAGLGETQYF,TGTGCCAGCAGCCAGGCAGGGTTAGGAGAGACCCAGTACTTC
TRBD1,TRBJ2-7,TRBV19,NA,CASSTKGTGSYEQYF,TGTGCCAGTAGCACCAAGGGGACAGGATCCTACGAGCAGTACTTC
TRBD1,TRBJ1-1,TRBV20-1,NA,CSARDPGQVNTEAFF,TGCAGTGCTAGAGACCCGGGACAGGTGAACACTGAAGCTTTCTTT
TRBD1,TRBJ2-7,TRBV7-6,NA,CASSFRQGAYEQYF,TGTGCCAGCAGCTTTAGACAGGGGGCTTACGAGCAGTACTTC
NA,TRBJ1-4,TRBV7-3,many,CASSLTEGRPTNEKLFF,TGTGCCAGCAGCTTAACGGAGGGGAGGCCAACTAATGAAAAACTGTTTTTT
NA,TRBJ2-7,TRBV29-1,NA,CSVGARGSYYEQYF,TGCAGCGTCGGAGCCAGGGGATCTTACTACGAGCAGTACTTC
NA,TRBJ2-2,TRBV10-3,few,CAFTADGELFF,TGTGCCTTCACAGCCGACGGGGAGCTGTTTTTT
TRBD1,TRBJ2-3,TRBV6-2/TRBV6-3,NA,CASSYVTGQALTDTQYF,TGTGCCAGCAGTTACGTTACGGGACAGGCGTTGACAGATACGCAGTATTTT
NA,TRBJ2-2,TRBV12-3/TRBV12-4,NA,CAGEADTGELFF,TGTGCCGGGGAGGCTGACACCGGGGAGCTGTTTTTT
NA,TRBJ2-7,TRBV2,many,CASHTGNSPGPYEQYF,TGTGCCAGCCACACAGGGAATTCCCCAGGTCCCTACGAGCAGTACTTC
NA,TRBJ2-2,TRBV5-1,NA,CASSAVLSLTGELFF,TGCGCCAGCAGCGCGGTTTTATCCCTCACCGGGGAGCTGTTTTTT
NA,TRBJ2-4,TRBV2,NA,CASSDKWRGLNIQYF,TGTGCCAGCAGTGATAAGTGGAGGGGGTTGAACATTCAGTACTTC
TRBD1,TRBJ1-2,TRBV6-5,NA,CASSSGQGTGGYTF,TGTGCCAGCAGTTCGGGACAGGGTACGGGTGGCTACACCTTC
TRBD2,TRBJ2-7,TRBV19,once,CASKASGKYEQYF,TGTGCCAGTAAGGCTAGCGGGAAGTACGAGCAGTACTTC
NA,TRBJ1-2,TRBV9,NA,CASSVEGSYGYTF,TGTGCCAGCAGCGTAGAAGGGAGCTATGGCTACACCTTC
NA,TRBJ1-1,TRBV6-1,few,CASSEAGTPEGGEAFF,TGTGCCAGCAGTGAAGCCGGGACTCCAGAGGGGGGTGAAGCTTTCTTT
TRBD1,TRBJ2-6,TRBV25-1,NA,CASSGWDRVSSGANVLTF,TGTGCCAGCAGTGGGTGGGACAGGGTTTCCTCTGGGGCCAACGTCCTGACTTTC
NA,TRBJ1-5,TRBV5-6,many,CASSLGALKAQHF,TGTGCCAGCAGCTTGGGGGCGCTCAAGGCCCAGCATTTT
NA,TRBJ2-3,TRBV6-5,many,CASSYGRAADTQYF,TGTGCCAGCAGTTACGGGCGGGCCGCAGATACGCAGTATTTT
NA,TRBJ2-3,TRBV11-2,many,CASSLDPTRTDTQYF,TGTGCCAGCAGCTTAGATCCCACCCGCACAGATACGCAGTATTTT
NA,TRBJ2-5,TRBV2,NA,CASSFARQETQYF,TGTGCCAGCAGTTTTGCCAGACAAGAGACCCAGTACTTC
NA,TRBJ2-3,TRBV24-1,many,CATSDLQGPGFGGQYF,TGTGCCACCAGTGATTTGCAGGGACCAGGGTTTGGTGGGCAGTATTTT
NA,TRBJ2-7,TRBV10-3,many,CAISDRQAAGEQYF,TGTGCCATCAGTGACCGGCAGGCGGCTGGCGAGCAGTACTTC
NA,TRBJ2-3,TRBV7-9,NA,CASKSDETDTQYF,TGTGCCAGTAAGAGCGATGAGACAGATACGCAGTATTTT
NA,TRBJ2-5,TRBV10-1,NA,CASSDRLDREETQYF,TGCGCCAGCAGTGATCGCCTGGACAGAGAAGAGACCCAGTACTTC